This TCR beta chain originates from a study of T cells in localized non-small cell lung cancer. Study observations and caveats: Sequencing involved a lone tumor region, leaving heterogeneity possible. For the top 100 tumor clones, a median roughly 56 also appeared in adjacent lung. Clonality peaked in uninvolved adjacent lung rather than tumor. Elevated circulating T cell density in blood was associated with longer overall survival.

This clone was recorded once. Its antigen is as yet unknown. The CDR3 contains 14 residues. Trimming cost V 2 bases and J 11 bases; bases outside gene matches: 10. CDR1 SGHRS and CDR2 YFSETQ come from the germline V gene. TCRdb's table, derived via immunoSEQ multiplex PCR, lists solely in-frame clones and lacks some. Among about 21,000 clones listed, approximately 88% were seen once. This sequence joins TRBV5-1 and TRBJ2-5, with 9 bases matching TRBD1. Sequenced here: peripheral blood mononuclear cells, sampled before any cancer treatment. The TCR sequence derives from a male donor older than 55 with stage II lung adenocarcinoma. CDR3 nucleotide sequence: TGCGCCAGCAGCTTAGGAGGGACAGGGCGGGAGCAGTACTTC. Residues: CASSLGGTGREQYF.